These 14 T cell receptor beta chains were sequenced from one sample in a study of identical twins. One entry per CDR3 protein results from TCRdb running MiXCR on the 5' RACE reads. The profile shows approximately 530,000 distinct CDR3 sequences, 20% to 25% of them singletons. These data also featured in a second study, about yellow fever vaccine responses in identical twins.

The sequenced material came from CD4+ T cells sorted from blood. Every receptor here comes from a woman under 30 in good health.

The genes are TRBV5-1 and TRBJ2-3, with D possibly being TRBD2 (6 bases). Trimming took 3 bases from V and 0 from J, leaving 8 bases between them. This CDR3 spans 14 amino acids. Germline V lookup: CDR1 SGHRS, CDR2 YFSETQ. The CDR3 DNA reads TGCGCCAGCAGCTGGGAGGCTAGCACAGATACGCAGTATTTT. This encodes CASSWEASTDTQYF.

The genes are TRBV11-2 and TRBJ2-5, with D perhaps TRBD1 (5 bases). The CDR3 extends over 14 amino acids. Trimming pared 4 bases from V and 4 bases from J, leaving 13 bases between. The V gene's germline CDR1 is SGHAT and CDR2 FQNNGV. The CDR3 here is CASSSPGLGETQYF. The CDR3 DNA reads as TGTGCCAGCAGCTCTCCAGGGCTGGGAGAGACCCAGTACTTC.

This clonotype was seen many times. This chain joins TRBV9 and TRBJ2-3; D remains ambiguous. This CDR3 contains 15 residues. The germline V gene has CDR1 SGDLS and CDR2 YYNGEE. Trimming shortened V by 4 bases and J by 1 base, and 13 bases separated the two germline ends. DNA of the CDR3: TGTGCCAGCAGCACAACCCGACTCGGCACAGATACGCAGTATTTT. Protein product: CASSTTRLGTDTQYF. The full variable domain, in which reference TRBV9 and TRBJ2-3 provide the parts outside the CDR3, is DSGVTQTPKHLITATGQRVTLRCSPRSGDLSVYWYQQSLDQGLQFLIQYYNGEERAKGNILERFSAQQFPDLHSELNLSSLELGDSALYFCASSTTRLGTDTQYFGPGTRLTVL.

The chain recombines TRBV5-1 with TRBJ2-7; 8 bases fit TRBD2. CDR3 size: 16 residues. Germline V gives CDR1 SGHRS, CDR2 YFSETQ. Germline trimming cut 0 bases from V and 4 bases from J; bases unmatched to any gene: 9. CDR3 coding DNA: TGCGCCAGCAGCTTGGGTGGGACTAGAGTGCCATACGAGCAGTACTTC. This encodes CASSLGGTRVPYEQYF.

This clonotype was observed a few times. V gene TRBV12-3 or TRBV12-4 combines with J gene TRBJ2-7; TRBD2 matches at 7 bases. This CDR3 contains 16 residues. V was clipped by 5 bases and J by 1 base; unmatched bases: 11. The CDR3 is CASSLLSGEGSYEQYF. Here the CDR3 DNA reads TGTGCCAGCAGTCTACTAAGCGGGGAGGGGTCCTACGAGCAGTACTTC.

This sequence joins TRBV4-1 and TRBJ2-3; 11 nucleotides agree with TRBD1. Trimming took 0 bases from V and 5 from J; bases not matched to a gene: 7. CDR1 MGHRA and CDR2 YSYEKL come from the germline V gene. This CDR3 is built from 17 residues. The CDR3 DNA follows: TGCGCCAGCAGCCAAGATGGAAGGACAGGGGGCTTAGATACGCAGTATTTT. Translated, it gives CASSQDGRTGGLDTQYF.

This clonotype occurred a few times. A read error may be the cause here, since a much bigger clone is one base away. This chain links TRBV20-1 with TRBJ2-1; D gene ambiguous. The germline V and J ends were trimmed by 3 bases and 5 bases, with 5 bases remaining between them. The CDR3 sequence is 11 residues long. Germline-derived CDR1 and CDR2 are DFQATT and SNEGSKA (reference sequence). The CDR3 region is CSASPHNEQFF. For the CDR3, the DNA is TGCAGTGCTAGCCCCCACAATGAGCAGTTCTTC.

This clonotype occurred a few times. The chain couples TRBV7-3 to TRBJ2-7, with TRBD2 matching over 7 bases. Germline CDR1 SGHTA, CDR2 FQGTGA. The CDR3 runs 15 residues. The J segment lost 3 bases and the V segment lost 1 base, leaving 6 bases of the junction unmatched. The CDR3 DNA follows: TGTGCCAGCAGCTTAAGCGCGGGGGTGGGCTACGAGCAGTACTTC. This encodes CASSLSAGVGYEQYF.

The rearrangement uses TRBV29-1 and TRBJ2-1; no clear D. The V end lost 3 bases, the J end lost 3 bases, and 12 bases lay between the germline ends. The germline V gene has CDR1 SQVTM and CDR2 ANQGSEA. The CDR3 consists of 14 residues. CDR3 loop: CSVELRQSYNEQFF. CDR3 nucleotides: TGCAGCGTTGAGTTGCGGCAGAGCTACAATGAGCAGTTCTTC.

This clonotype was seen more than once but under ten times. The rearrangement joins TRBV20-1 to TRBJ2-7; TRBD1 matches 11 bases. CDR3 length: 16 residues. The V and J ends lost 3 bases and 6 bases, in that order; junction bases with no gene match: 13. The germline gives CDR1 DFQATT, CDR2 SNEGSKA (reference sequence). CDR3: CSARGENTGQGAEQYF. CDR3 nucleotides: TGCAGTGCTAGGGGGGAAAACACAGGACAGGGGGCCGAGCAGTACTTC.

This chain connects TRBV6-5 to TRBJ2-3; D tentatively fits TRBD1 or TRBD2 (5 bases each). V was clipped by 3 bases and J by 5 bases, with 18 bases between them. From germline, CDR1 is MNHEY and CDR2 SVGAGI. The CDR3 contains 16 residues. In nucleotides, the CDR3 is TGTGCCAGCAGTTATCCCGGGACCTCCGGGAAAGATACGCAGTATTTT. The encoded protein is CASSYPGTSGKDTQYF.

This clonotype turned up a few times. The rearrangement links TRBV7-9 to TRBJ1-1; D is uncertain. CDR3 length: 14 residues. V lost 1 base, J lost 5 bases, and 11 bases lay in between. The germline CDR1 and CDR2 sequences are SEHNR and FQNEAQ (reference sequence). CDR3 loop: CASSLGIFLTEAFF. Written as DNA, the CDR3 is TGTGCCAGCAGCTTAGGCATCTTTTTGACTGAAGCTTTCTTT.

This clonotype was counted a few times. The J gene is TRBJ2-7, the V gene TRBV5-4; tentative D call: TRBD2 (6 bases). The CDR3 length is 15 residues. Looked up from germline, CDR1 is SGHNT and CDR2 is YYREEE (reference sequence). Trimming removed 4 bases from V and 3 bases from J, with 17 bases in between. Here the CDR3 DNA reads TGTGCCAGCAGCCCCGGGACTGCCGAAATCTACGAGCAGTACTTC. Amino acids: CASSPGTAEIYEQYF.

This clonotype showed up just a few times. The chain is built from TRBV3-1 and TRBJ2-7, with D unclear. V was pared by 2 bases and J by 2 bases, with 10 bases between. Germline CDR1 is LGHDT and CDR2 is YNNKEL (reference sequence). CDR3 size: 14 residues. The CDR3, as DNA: TGTGCCAGCAGCCAAAATATCGGCGCCTACGAGCAGTACTTC. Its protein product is CASSQNIGAYEQYF.